This T cell receptor beta chain was captured in a study of T cell responses to AZD1222 COVID-19 vaccine. The assay was immunoSEQ multiplex PCR, and TCRdb's table has in-frame clones only and misses some. The repertoire holds 90,000 to 95,000 clones, with around 90% as singletons. The source of this sequence is an adult in good health. The starting material was peripheral blood, obtained on day 0 of AZD1222 vaccination.

The CDR3 here is CASKPTNYGYTF. The DNA of the CDR3 is TGTGCCAGCAAACCGACTAACTATGGCTACACCTTC. The chain recombines TRBV6-5 with TRBJ1-2; D not certain. The germline V and J ends were trimmed by 7 bases and 0 bases, with 6 bases remaining between them. The germline V gene has CDR1 MNHEY and CDR2 SVGAGI. This CDR3 region has 12 residues.